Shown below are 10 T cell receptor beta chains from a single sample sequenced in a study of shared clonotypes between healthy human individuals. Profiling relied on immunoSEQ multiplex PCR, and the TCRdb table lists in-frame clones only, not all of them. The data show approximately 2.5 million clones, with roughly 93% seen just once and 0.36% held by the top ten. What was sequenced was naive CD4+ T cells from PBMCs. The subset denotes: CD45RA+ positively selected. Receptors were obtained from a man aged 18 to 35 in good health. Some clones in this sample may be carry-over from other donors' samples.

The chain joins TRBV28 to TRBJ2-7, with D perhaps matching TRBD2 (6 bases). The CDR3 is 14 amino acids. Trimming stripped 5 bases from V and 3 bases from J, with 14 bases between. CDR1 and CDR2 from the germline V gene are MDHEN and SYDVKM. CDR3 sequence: CASSNRRAFYEQYF. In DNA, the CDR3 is TGTGCCAGCAGTAACCGGAGGGCCTTCTACGAGCAGTACTTC.

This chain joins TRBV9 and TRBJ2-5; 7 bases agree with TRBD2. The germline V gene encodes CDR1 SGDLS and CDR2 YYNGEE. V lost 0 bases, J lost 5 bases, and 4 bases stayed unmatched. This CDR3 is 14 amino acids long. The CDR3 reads CASSVAGEGETQYF. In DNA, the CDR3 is TGTGCCAGCAGCGTAGCGGGGGAGGGGGAGACCCAGTACTTC.

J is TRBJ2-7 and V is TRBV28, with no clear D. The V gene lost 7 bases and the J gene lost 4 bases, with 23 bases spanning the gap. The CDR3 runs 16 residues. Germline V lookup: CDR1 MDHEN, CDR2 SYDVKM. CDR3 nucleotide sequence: TGTGCCAGCATCTCTCTTGGCAGAGAAGCCGGTTACGAGCAGTACTTC. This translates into CASISLGREAGYEQYF. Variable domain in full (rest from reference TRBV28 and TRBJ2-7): DVKVTQSSRYLVKRTGEKVFLECVQDMDHENMFWYRQDPGLGLRLIYFSYDVKMKEKGDIPEGYSVSREKKERFSLILESASTNQTSMYLCASISLGREAGYEQYFGPGTRLTVT.

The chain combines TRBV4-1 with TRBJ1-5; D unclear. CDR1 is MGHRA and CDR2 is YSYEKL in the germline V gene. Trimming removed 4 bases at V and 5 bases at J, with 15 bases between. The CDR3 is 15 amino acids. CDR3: CASSPREPPYQPQHF. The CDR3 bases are TGCGCCAGCAGCCCTAGGGAGCCCCCTTATCAGCCCCAGCATTTT.

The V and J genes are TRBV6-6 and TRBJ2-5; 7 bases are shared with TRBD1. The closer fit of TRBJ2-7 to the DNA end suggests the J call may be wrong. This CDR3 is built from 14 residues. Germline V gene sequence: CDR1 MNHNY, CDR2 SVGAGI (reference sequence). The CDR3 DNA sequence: TGTGCCAGCAGTCCTCCGGGACAGTCCTACGAGCAGTACTTC. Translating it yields CASSPPGQSYEQYF.

CDR3 loop: CASSQAGLAGFNTQYF. DNA of the CDR3: TGCGCCAGCAGCCAAGCCGGCCTAGCGGGGTTCAATACGCAGTATTTT. The chain couples TRBV4-1 to TRBJ2-3, with TRBD2 matching over 9 bases. Germline lookup yields CDR1 MGHRA and CDR2 YSYEKL. J gave up 7 bases and V 1 base, and 9 bases lay outside the gene matches. The CDR3 has 16 residues.

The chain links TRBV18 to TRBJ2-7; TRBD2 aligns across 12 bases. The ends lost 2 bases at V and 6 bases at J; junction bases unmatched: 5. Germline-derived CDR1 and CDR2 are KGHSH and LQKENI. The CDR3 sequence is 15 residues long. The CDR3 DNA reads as TGTGCCAGCTCACCAACAAGGGGACTAGCGGGCGAGCAGTACTTC. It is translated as CASSPTRGLAGEQYF.

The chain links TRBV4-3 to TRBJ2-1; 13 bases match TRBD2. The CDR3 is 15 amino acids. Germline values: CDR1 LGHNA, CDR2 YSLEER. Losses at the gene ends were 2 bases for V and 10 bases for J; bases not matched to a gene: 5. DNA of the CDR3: TGCGCCAGCAGCCAAACTAGCGGGAGGGCCATGGAGCAGTTCTTC. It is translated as CASSQTSGRAMEQFF.

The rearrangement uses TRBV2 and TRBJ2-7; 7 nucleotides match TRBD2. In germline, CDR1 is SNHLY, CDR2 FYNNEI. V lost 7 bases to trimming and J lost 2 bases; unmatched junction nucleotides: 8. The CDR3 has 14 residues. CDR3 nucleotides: TGTGCCAGCACTCGGGAGGCAGGGACCTACGAGCAGTACTTC. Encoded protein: CASTREAGTYEQYF.

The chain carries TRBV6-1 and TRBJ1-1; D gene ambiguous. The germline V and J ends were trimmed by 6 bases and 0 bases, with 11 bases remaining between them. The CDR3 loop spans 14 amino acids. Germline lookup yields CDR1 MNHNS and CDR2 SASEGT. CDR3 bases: TGTGCCAGCAGCATTTCGACGGTGAACACTGAAGCTTTCTTT. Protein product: CASSISTVNTEAFF.